This section outlines one T cell receptor (beta chain) sequence together with its context. The data belong to a study of blood T cell repertoires in COVID-19. Germline CDR1 KGHDR, CDR2 SFDVKD. J was trimmed by 9 bases and V by 4 bases; bases with no gene match: 7. This CDR3 comprises 14 residues. Generated by immunoSEQ multiplex PCR, the TCRdb table keeps only in-frame clones and is missing some. The sample shows some 200,000 clones, about 86% of them seen only once. The sequence came from a woman aged 35 to 49 with acute COVID-19. The V and J genes are TRBV24-1 and TRBJ2-1, with 8 bases that match TRBD2. The source material was PBMCs or T cells enriched from blood (not recorded which). CDR3 in DNA: TGTGCCACCAGTGACATAACTAGCGGTCCTGAGCAGTTCTTC. Encoded protein: CATSDITSGPEQFF.